The next 26 T cell receptor beta chains were all read from a single sample in a study of human T cells and chemical hapten exposure. The time point was: pre-sensitization, week 0. Noted treatment: therapeutic diphenylcyclopropenone sensitization with weekly scalp DPC. TCRdb used MiXCR to reprocess the RACE reads, holding one entry per CDR3 protein. The table lists 270,000 or so distinct CDR3 sequences, just under 8% of them singletons. The sample consisted of whole blood, taken in connection with sensitization to the hapten diphenylcyclopropenone (DPC). Receptors were obtained from a young man with alopecia areata. Some clones in this sample may be carry-over from other donors' samples.

There are a few counts of this clonotype. This chain links TRBV15 with TRBJ2-5; 7 bases are shared with TRBD1. CDR1 and CDR2 (germline): LNHNV, YYDKDF (reference sequence). CDR3 size: 14 residues. J lost 1 base, V lost 1 base, and 0 bases had no gene match. The CDR3 sequence is CATSRAGGQETQYF. In nucleotides, the CDR3 is TGTGCCACCAGCAGAGCAGGGGGCCAAGAGACCCAGTACTTC.

This clonotype was counted at least ten times. V and J are TRBV10-1 and TRBJ1-5, with TRBD1 as a possible D gene (6 bases). The CDR3 has 13 amino acids. The V gene's germline CDR1 is WNHNN and CDR2 SYGVQD (reference sequence). V lost 2 bases and J 7 bases, leaving 9 bases between the germline ends. The CDR3 coding sequence is TGCGCCAGCAGTGAGACAGGGTGGCAGCCCCAGCATTTT. This sequence encodes CASSETGWQPQHF.

The chain couples TRBV7-9 to TRBJ2-7, with D tentatively TRBD1 (6 bases). Germline V gene data show CDR1 as SEHNR and CDR2 as FQNEAQ (reference sequence). The CDR3 length is 12 residues. Trimming took 7 bases from V and 11 from J, leaving 18 bases between them. DNA of the CDR3: TGTGCCAGCATTCCCAGGGACATCAGTAAGTACGTC. Amino acids: CASIPRDISKYV.

This chain links TRBV5-1 with TRBJ1-1; possible D gene TRBD1, 5 bases. V lost 7 bases to trimming and J lost 3 bases, with 25 bases between them. The CDR3 runs to 17 residues. CDR1 is SGHRS, CDR2 YFSETQ, per germline. As DNA, the CDR3 is TGCGCCAGCGGAATGAGTCGTCCGGGGCGAGGAGACACTGAAGCTTTCTTT. It translates to CASGMSRPGRGDTEAFF.

This chain uses TRBV9 with TRBJ2-7; the D gene is possibly TRBD2 (5 bases). Germline V gene sequence: CDR1 SGDLS, CDR2 YYNGEE. Trimming cost V 0 bases and J 7 bases, with 11 bases left between them. This CDR3 region has 13 residues. The CDR3 nucleotides read TGTGCCAGCAGCGTAGCCCCGGGGAAGGAGCAGTACGTC. Its protein is CASSVAPGKEQYV.

This chain links TRBV4-3 with TRBJ2-3; possible D gene TRBD1, 6 bases. Trimming shortened V by 5 bases and J by 4 bases, and 22 bases separated the two germline ends. CDR1 and CDR2 from the germline V gene are LGHNA and YSLEER. The CDR3 is made up of 17 amino acids. Here the CDR3 reads CASSGNRDTIQPDTQYF. For the CDR3, the DNA is TGCGCCAGCAGCGGAAACCGGGACACAATTCAACCAGATACGCAGTATTTT.

The table lists this clonotype with many counts. V and J are TRBV6-2 or TRBV6-3 and TRBJ2-3; D is perhaps TRBD2 (6 bases). The CDR3 is 15 residues long. Germline V gene lookup returns CDR1 MNHEY and CDR2 SVGEGT. Trimming removed 6 bases from V and 3 bases from J, with 16 bases in between. In nucleotides, the CDR3 is TGTGCCAGCAGCTCGCGACTAGAAGGGACAGATACGCAGTATTTT. This translates into CASSSRLEGTDTQYF.

About this clonotype: A read error may explain this, as a much larger clone is one base away. Here the CDR3 omits its conserved ending phenylalanine or tryptophan, so a read error is the likely source. The rearrangement joins TRBV20-1 to TRBJ1-3; TRBD1 aligns across 7 bases. The V segment lost 7 bases and the J segment 4 bases; nucleotides outside the gene matches: 7. CDR1 DFQATT and CDR2 SNEGSKA come from the germline V gene (reference sequence). The CDR3 is 13 amino acids. The CDR3 DNA reads as TGCAGTGTAGAGACAGGGAACGGAAACACCATATATTCT. Translating it yields CSVETGNGNTIYS.

Many counts were recorded for this clonotype. The rearrangement joins TRBV5-6 to TRBJ2-3; the match to TRBD1 covers 10 bases. V lost 4 bases and J lost 4; bases outside the gene matches: 9. Germline CDR1 SGHDT, CDR2 YYEEEE. The CDR3 runs to 16 residues. CDR3 DNA: TGTGCCAGCAGCATTCCCGGGACAGGGGCGGCAGATACGCAGTATTTT. Translation gives CASSIPGTGAADTQYF.

This clonotype was observed a few times. The chain combines TRBV6-2 or TRBV6-3 with TRBJ2-5; 8 bases are shared with TRBD2. The J segment lost 4 bases and the V segment lost 2 bases, leaving 6 bases of the junction unmatched. The CDR3 sequence is 15 residues long. Germline assignment: CDR1 MNHEY and CDR2 SVGEGT. CDR3 DNA sequence: TGTGCCAGCAGTTACGCCAGCGGGGGCGGAGAGACCCAGTACTTC. It is translated as CASSYASGGGETQYF.

This clonotype was observed a few times. The V gene is TRBV18, the J gene TRBJ1-5; maybe TRBD1 (5 bases). This CDR3 comprises 16 residues. Looked up from germline, CDR1 is KGHSH and CDR2 is LQKENI. V shed 2 bases and J shed 0 bases, with 11 bases lying between them. The CDR3, as DNA: TGTGCCAGCTCACCATCGGGGGGTAATAGCAATCAGCCCCAGCATTTT. This translates into CASSPSGGNSNQPQHF.

This clonotype was detected only a few times. The chain recombines TRBV3-1 with TRBJ2-2; the match to TRBD1 covers 9 bases. The CDR3 is made up of 17 amino acids. Unmatched junction bases numbered 12, after V lost 4 bases and J lost 6 bases. Germline V gives CDR1 LGHDT, CDR2 YNNKEL (reference sequence). CDR3 in amino acids: CASSPGQGTAPSGELFF. CDR3 in DNA: TGTGCCAGCAGCCCAGGACAGGGGACGGCACCGTCCGGGGAGCTGTTTTTT.

This clonotype appeared a few times. The rearrangement joins TRBV3-1 to TRBJ2-4; tentatively, D is TRBD2 (5 bases). V shed 2 bases and J shed 0 bases, with 11 bases lying between them. Per the germline V gene, CDR1 is LGHDT and CDR2 is YNNKEL (reference sequence). The CDR3 loop spans 16 amino acids. The chain's CDR3 is CASSQSDFIAKNIQYF. Written as DNA, the CDR3 is TGTGCCAGCAGCCAATCGGACTTCATAGCCAAAAACATTCAGTACTTC.

This clonotype was counted between two and nine times. V usage is TRBV4-3 and J usage is TRBJ1-6, with D unresolved. The germline V gene encodes CDR1 LGHNA and CDR2 YSLEER. Between the trimmed V and J ends, which lost 0 bases and 11 bases, there was a span of 14 bases. This CDR3 has 15 residues. This chain's CDR3 is CASSQDVGTTAPLHF. CDR3 bases: TGCGCCAGCAGCCAAGATGTCGGAACCACGGCACCCCTCCACTTT.

This clonotype was seen many times. In DNA, the CDR3 is TGTGCCAGCAGCCATGGGACAGGGGGCATCTATGGCTACACCTTC. It yields the protein CASSHGTGGIYGYTF. The rearrangement links TRBV7-2 to TRBJ1-2, with 12 positions matching TRBD1. The trim removed 5 bases at V and 4 bases at J, leaving 5 bases unmatched. The CDR3 totals 15 residues. The germline V gene encodes CDR1 SGHTA and CDR2 FQGNSA.

This clonotype was counted a few times. The genes are TRBV9 and TRBJ2-5; 9 bases are a match to TRBD1. Germline lookup yields CDR1 SGDLS and CDR2 YYNGEE. J lost 4 bases, V lost 2 bases, and 3 bases had no gene match. CDR3 length: 14 amino acids. The CDR3 sequence is CASSVGTGRETQYF. As DNA, the CDR3 is TGTGCCAGCAGCGTCGGGACAGGGCGAGAGACCCAGTACTTC.

This clonotype appeared many times. The J gene is TRBJ1-5, the V gene TRBV2; a weak D match, TRBD1 (5 bases). The CDR3 runs to 13 residues. Germline V gives CDR1 SNHLY, CDR2 FYNNEI. Trimming stripped 4 bases from V and 4 bases from J, with 8 bases between. The CDR3, as DNA: TGTGCCAGCAGTGGGGGGAGGAATCAGCCCCAGCATTTT. Translated, it gives CASSGGRNQPQHF.

This clonotype was recorded at least ten times. The J gene is TRBJ1-1, the V gene TRBV20-1; D call uncertain. V dropped 3 bases and J dropped 2 bases, with 10 bases sitting between them. Germline V CDR1 and CDR2: DFQATT, SNEGSKA (reference sequence). The CDR3 is made up of 13 amino acids. The CDR3 spells CSASLAGNTEAFF. The CDR3 DNA reads TGCAGTGCTAGTTTGGCAGGAAACACTGAAGCTTTCTTT.

J is TRBJ1-2 and V is TRBV29-1; D call uncertain. The V and J ends lost 3 bases and 3 bases respectively, with 23 bases between them. This CDR3 spans 17 amino acids. In germline, CDR1 is SQVTM, CDR2 ANQGSEA. The CDR3 coding sequence is TGCAGCGTTGAGGGAACCCCGAATCCCAGGCTTGACTATGGCTACACCTTC. This translates into CSVEGTPNPRLDYGYTF.

V gene TRBV21-1 combines with J gene TRBJ2-3; TRBD1 is the table's D call, not checked against the DNA. TRBV21-1 is labeled a pseudogene. The CDR3 loop spans 12 amino acids. The CDR3 spells CASSSRGDTQYF. CDR3 DNA: TGTGCCAGCAGCAGCCGGGGCGATACGCAGTATTTT.

The V call is TRBV28, the J call TRBJ1-1; TRBD1 agrees at 7 bases. The CDR3 consists of 12 residues. The ends lost 6 bases at V and 8 bases at J; junction bases unmatched: 6. From germline, CDR1 is MDHEN and CDR2 SYDVKM. This CDR3 is CASSPLDREAFF. The CDR3 nucleotides are TGTGCCAGCAGCCCCCTGGACAGGGAAGCTTTCTTT. Full variable domain (rest looked up from reference TRBV28 and TRBJ1-1): DVKVTQSSRYLVKRTGEKVFLECVQDMDHENMFWYRQDPGLGLRLIYFSYDVKMKEKGDIPEGYSVSREKKERFSLILESASTNQTSMYLCASSPLDREAFFGQGTRLTVV.

This clonotype has a count of ten or more. The rearrangement uses TRBV4-3 and TRBJ1-3; D is unclear. This CDR3 contains 15 residues. Germline V gives CDR1 LGHNA, CDR2 YSLEER. V lost 4 bases and J 0 bases, leaving 10 bases between the germline ends. The CDR3 region is CASSPRQSSGNTIYF. The CDR3 region has the DNA TGCGCCAGCAGCCCCCGGCAGAGCTCTGGAAACACCATATATTTT.

This clonotype was picked up many times. V gene TRBV4-3 combines with J gene TRBJ1-2; 10 bases map to TRBD1. Germline trimming cut 5 bases from V and 5 bases from J; bases unmatched to any gene: 2. The CDR3 is 13 residues long. Germline CDR1 LGHNA, CDR2 YSLEER. CDR3 sequence (DNA): TGCGCCAGCAGCTCGGACAGGGGGTATGGCTACACCTTC. Protein: CASSSDRGYGYTF.

This chain uses TRBV20-1 with TRBJ1-5, with 7 bases aligning to TRBD1. V lost 6 bases to trimming and J lost 0 bases; unmatched junction nucleotides: 11. The CDR3 length is 16 residues. The germline V gene has CDR1 DFQATT and CDR2 SNEGSKA (reference sequence). The DNA of the CDR3 is TGCAGTGCCCGGGACAGCCAGTTTTATAGCAATCAGCCCCAGCATTTT. Amino acid sequence: CSARDSQFYSNQPQHF.

The chain recombines TRBV20-1 with TRBJ1-2; D not certain. This CDR3 is 13 amino acids long. V lost 1 base and J lost 8, with 14 bases in between. Germline values: CDR1 DFQATT, CDR2 SNEGSKA (reference sequence). The CDR3, as DNA: TGCAGTGCTAGAGTAACCGAAGGGAAAGGCTACACCTTC. Protein product: CSARVTEGKGYTF.

A few counts support this clonotype. The chain links TRBV5-5 to TRBJ2-7; D could derive from TRBD1 or TRBD2 (5 bases each). CDR3 length equals 17 residues. Per the germline V gene, CDR1 is SGHKS and CDR2 is YYEKEE (reference sequence). V lost 4 bases to trimming and J lost 1 base, with 21 bases between them. As DNA, the CDR3 is TGTGCCAGCAGCAAACAGGCCGGGGCCAGGGCATCCTACGAGCAGTACGTC. The encoded protein is CASSKQAGARASYEQYV.